The entry below gives a single T cell receptor (beta chain) sequence along with its context. Germline CDR1 is SGHNT and CDR2 is YYREEE (reference sequence). The CDR3 has 16 amino acids. V lost 3 bases, J lost 0 bases, and 14 bases lay in between. The sample comes from a study of blood T cell repertoires in COVID-19. Across the study: Sites across the United States, Italy and Spain contributed samples from acute and convalescent COVID-19. Nucleic acid was either cDNA or gDNA, and it came from T cells, B-cell-depleted T cells, or PBMCs.

In the study's own analysis: Nucleated cell number was recorded as an estimate derived from reference gene primer amplification. Clones were sequenced by immunoSEQ multiplex PCR, and TCRdb holds only the in-frame ones, with some missing. Clone size and V and J calls were adopted from that table, with D and trimming inferred from the DNA. This sample has roughly 100,000 clones, with about four fifths found just once. The source is a woman aged 80 or older with acute or convalescent COVID-19. The sequenced sample consisted of peripheral blood. V and J are TRBV5-4 and TRBJ2-3, with a possible D match to TRBD2 (6 bases). CDR3 region: CASSSRISGSTDTQYF. In nucleotides, the CDR3 is TGTGCCAGCAGCTCGAGGATTAGCGGAAGCACAGATACGCAGTATTTT.